This entry lists 31 T cell receptor beta chains sequenced from one sample in a study of cytomegalovirus exposure and HLA in healthy donors. Primers included in the PCR were 60 Vbeta and 13 Jbeta primers. Here immunoSEQ multiplex PCR was the method, and the copy in TCRdb shows in-frame clones only, minus some. The sample lists about 120,000 clones, approximately 76% occurring once. The sequencing input was PBMCs. These receptors were obtained from a man between 45 and 60 years old in good health and CMV-seropositive.

V is TRBV29-1 and J is TRBJ2-5; 7 bases are a match to TRBD1. CDR1 and CDR2 (germline): SQVTM, ANQGSEA. The CDR3 extends over 15 amino acids. With V trimmed by 7 bases and J by 3 bases, 14 bases remained unmatched. CDR3 bases: TGCAGCGGCGCCCCCGGGACAGCTCCCGAAGAGACCCAGTACTTC. Protein product: CSGAPGTAPEETQYF.

The chain joins TRBV6-1 to TRBJ2-1, with 7 bases lining up with TRBD2. Germline V gene lookup returns CDR1 MNHNS and CDR2 SASEGT. V lost 4 bases, J lost 7 bases, and 13 bases stayed unmatched. The CDR3 is 16 residues long. The CDR3 DNA reads TGTGCCAGCAGTGCACAAGCGGGACCCGGCTGGAATGAGCAGTTCTTC. Protein sequence: CASSAQAGPGWNEQFF.

The chain links TRBV7-9 to TRBJ1-4, with 8 bases fitting TRBD1. Germline V gene lookup returns CDR1 SEHNR and CDR2 FQNEAQ (reference sequence). The ends lost 1 base at V and 8 bases at J; junction bases unmatched: 12. This CDR3 has 17 amino acids. This CDR3 reads CASSLGTGPQWSEKLFF. CDR3 nucleotide sequence: TGTGCCAGCAGCTTAGGGACAGGGCCTCAATGGAGCGAAAAACTGTTTTTT.

The chain employs TRBV15 and TRBJ2-1, with D tentatively TRBD2 (5 bases). The CDR3 contains 15 residues. The germline gives CDR1 LNHNV, CDR2 YYDKDF (reference sequence). Trimming removed 5 bases from V and 10 bases from J, with 21 bases in between. The DNA for the CDR3 is TGTGCCACCAGCGGTCCCGGACTTAGAAAATGGGAGCAGTTCTTC. Amino acids: CATSGPGLRKWEQFF.

J is TRBJ1-3 and V is TRBV28, with 10 bases identical to TRBD1. There are 15 residues in the CDR3. The germline gives CDR1 MDHEN, CDR2 SYDVKM. V lost 6 bases, J lost 2 bases, and 4 bases stayed unmatched. As DNA, the CDR3 is TGTGCCAGCAGGGGGGACAGGGGCCCTGGAAACACCATATATTTT. It specifies CASRGDRGPGNTIYF.

The rearrangement links TRBV10-3 to TRBJ1-1, with 9 bases that match TRBD1. Germline values: CDR1 ENHRY, CDR2 SYGVKD. The CDR3 loop spans 15 amino acids. Unmatched junction bases numbered 7, after V lost 3 bases and J lost 5 bases. In DNA form, the CDR3 reads TGTGCCATCAGTGACCCCGGGACAGGGAGGACTGAAGCTTTCTTT. It yields the protein CAISDPGTGRTEAFF.

This chain uses TRBV14 with TRBJ2-2; the match to TRBD2 covers 9 bases. The CDR3 length is 18 residues. From germline, CDR1 is SGHDN and CDR2 FVKESK. Germline trimming cut 4 bases from V and 6 bases from J; bases unmatched to any gene: 15. This chain's CDR3 is CASSRRGRGRAAAGELFF. CDR3 sequence (DNA): TGTGCCAGCAGCCGCCGGGGGCGCGGGAGGGCCGCGGCCGGGGAGCTGTTTTTT.

The rearrangement uses TRBV5-4 and TRBJ2-1, with 7 bases matching TRBD2. V trimming: 1 base; J trimming: 4 bases; junction bases outside the gene matches: 5. The V gene's germline CDR1 is SGHNT and CDR2 YYREEE (reference sequence). The CDR3 covers 15 residues. CDR3 sequence reads: CASSLLGGWYNEQFF. CDR3 in DNA: TGTGCCAGCAGCTTGCTGGGAGGGTGGTACAATGAGCAGTTCTTC. The variable domain in full, completed from reference TRBV5-4 and TRBJ2-1, reads ETGVTQSPTHLIKTRGQQVTLRCSSQSGHNTVSWYQQALGQGPQFIFQYYREEENGRGNFPPRFSGLQFPNYSSELNVNALELDDSALYLCASSLLGGWYNEQFFGPGTRLTVL.

CDR3 nucleotides: TGTGCCAGCAGCCCCGTACTAGCGGGGTACTCCTACGAGCAGTACTTC. Translated: CASSPVLAGYSYEQYF. The V call is TRBV28, the J call TRBJ2-7; 10 bases align to TRBD2. Trimming removed 6 bases from V and 0 bases from J; junction bases left unmatched: 8. This CDR3 comprises 16 residues. Germline CDR1 MDHEN, CDR2 SYDVKM. Looking up the rest from reference TRBV28 and TRBJ2-7 gives the full variable domain: DVKVTQSSRYLVKRTGEKVFLECVQDMDHENMFWYRQDPGLGLRLIYFSYDVKMKEKGDIPEGYSVSREKKERFSLILESASTNQTSMYLCASSPVLAGYSYEQYFGPGTRLTVT.

The chain is built from TRBV19 and TRBJ2-5; 8 positions agree with TRBD1. The better agreement between TRBJ2-7 and the DNA end casts doubt on the J call. In germline, CDR1 is LNHDA, CDR2 SQIVND (reference sequence). This CDR3 has 15 amino acids. Here the CDR3 reads CASSTAGTGPYEQYF. CDR3 nucleotides: TGTGCCAGTAGTACCGCCGGGACAGGCCCCTACGAGCAGTACTTC.

The chain couples TRBV10-3 to TRBJ2-4; 9 nucleotides agree with TRBD2. The germline CDR1 and CDR2 sequences are ENHRY and SYGVKD. The CDR3 loop spans 16 amino acids. V shed 3 bases and J 1 base; nucleotides not matched to a gene: 4. The CDR3 sequence: CAISDKREEAKNIQYF. CDR3 bases: TGTGCCATCAGTGACAAGCGGGAGGAGGCCAAAAACATTCAGTACTTC.

This clone turned up a few times. The chain combines TRBV29-1 with TRBJ2-7, with unresolved D. Trimming shortened V by 4 bases and J by 3 bases, and 4 bases separated the two germline ends. Germline V gene data show CDR1 as SQVTM and CDR2 as ANQGSEA. The CDR3 runs 10 residues. CDR3 sequence (DNA): TGCAGCGTTGGTAGCTACGAGCAGTACTTC. As protein: CSVGSYEQYF.

This clone has just a few counts. The gene calls are TRBV6-4 and TRBJ1-1, with TRBD1 matching 7 bases. This CDR3 has 14 amino acids. Germline CDR1 is MRHNA and CDR2 is SNTAGT. J was trimmed by 0 bases and V by 6 bases; bases with no gene match: 4. This CDR3 is CASRGTDMNTEAFF. Written as DNA, the CDR3 is TGTGCCAGCAGGGGGACAGACATGAACACTGAAGCTTTCTTT.

The rearrangement uses TRBV10-2 and TRBJ1-3; D is unclear. CDR1 and CDR2 (germline): WSHSY, SAAADI. V lost 4 bases to trimming and J lost 7 bases, with 32 bases between them. The CDR3 is 20 amino acids. The CDR3 nucleotides are TGCGCCAGCAGTGTTCAGAGGTTAGAGGAGGCACGCCCGGGAAGGAACACCATATATTTT. It codes for CASSVQRLEEARPGRNTIYF.

The count of this clone is one. J is TRBJ2-7 and V is TRBV4-2; 7 bases match TRBD2. V shed 1 base and J 2 bases; nucleotides not matched to a gene: 5. Germline-derived CDR1 and CDR2 are LGHNA and YNFKEQ. The CDR3 extends over 15 amino acids. CDR3: CASSQGEAGTYEQYF. CDR3 bases: TGTGCCAGCAGCCAAGGGGAAGCGGGAACCTACGAGCAGTACTTC.

The chain has TRBV11-2 and TRBJ1-6; a weak D match, TRBD1 (5 bases). Germline V gives CDR1 SGHAT, CDR2 FQNNGV. Trimming stripped 1 base from V and 12 bases from J, with 16 bases between. There are 15 residues in the CDR3. This CDR3 reads CASSLAGSAREPLHF. CDR3 sequence (DNA): TGTGCCAGCAGCTTAGCCGGCTCGGCCAGGGAACCCCTCCACTTT.

The genes are TRBV5-4 and TRBJ1-2, with 8 bases identical to TRBD1. The V gene's germline CDR1 is SGHNT and CDR2 YYREEE (reference sequence). The CDR3 contains 13 residues. V lost 3 bases, J lost 3 bases, and 1 base stayed unmatched. The CDR3 is CASSSDRDYGYTF. The CDR3, as DNA: TGTGCCAGCAGCTCGGACAGGGACTATGGCTACACCTTC.

This chain connects TRBV6-5 to TRBJ2-7; 11 positions match TRBD2. V lost 10 bases to trimming and J lost 6 bases; unmatched junction nucleotides: 8. Germline lookup yields CDR1 MNHEY and CDR2 SVGAGI. The CDR3 totals 13 residues. The chain's CDR3 is CAISALAGGEQYF. The CDR3 coding sequence is TGTGCCATCAGCGCCCTAGCGGGAGGCGAGCAGTACTTC.

The chain is built from TRBV13 and TRBJ2-5; tentative D call: TRBD2 (6 bases). Germline V CDR1 and CDR2: PRHDT, FYEKMQ (reference sequence). The V end was cut by 4 bases, the J end by 1 base, with 13 bases between. CDR3 length: 15 residues. In nucleotides, the CDR3 is TGTGCCAGCAGCTCCCCGGGGAGGATCCAAGAGACCCAGTACTTC. Residues: CASSSPGRIQETQYF.

This clone was recorded only once. This chain joins TRBV6-5 and TRBJ2-2; D perhaps matches TRBD1 (5 bases). V was shortened by 6 bases and J by 4 bases, with 15 bases between the two germline ends. The length of the CDR3 is 15 residues. Germline assignment: CDR1 MNHEY and CDR2 SVGAGI. In nucleotides, the CDR3 is TGTGCCAGCAGGGGGCAGCAGTCGGTCACCGGGGAGCTGTTTTTT. It codes for CASRGQQSVTGELFF.

This clone was observed once. This rearrangement joins TRBV4-3 to TRBJ2-3, with 13 bases aligning to TRBD2. Per germline, CDR1 LGHNA and CDR2 YSLEER. The CDR3 is 22 residues long. The junction had 15 bases not matched to a gene; V was cut back by 0 bases and J by 0 bases. CDR3 DNA: TGCGCCAGCAGCCAAGATACCGGACTAGCGGGGGTGCCCCCGGGTAGCACAGATACGCAGTATTTT. Translated, it gives CASSQDTGLAGVPPGSTDTQYF.

This chain uses TRBV9 with TRBJ2-1; 11 bases match TRBD1. CDR1 SGDLS and CDR2 YYNGEE come from the germline V gene. V dropped 3 bases and J dropped 1; count of bases not matched to a gene: 9. This CDR3 region has 18 residues. CDR3 sequence: CASSGRTGGVESYNEQFF. As DNA, the CDR3 is TGTGCCAGCAGCGGGAGGACAGGGGGCGTTGAGTCCTACAATGAGCAGTTCTTC.

This sequence joins TRBV9 and TRBJ1-4; TRBD1 matches 9 bases. The CDR3 contains 16 residues. Germline V gene sequence: CDR1 SGDLS, CDR2 YYNGEE. The trim removed 3 bases at V and 4 bases at J, leaving 7 bases unmatched. CDR3 bases: TGTGCCAGCAGCGAGGGACAGGGCATAGGTAATGAAAAACTGTTTTTT. Encoded protein: CASSEGQGIGNEKLFF.

This chain uses TRBV5-6 with TRBJ1-4, with D possibly being TRBD1 (6 bases). Trimming removed 4 bases at V and 11 bases at J, with 9 bases between. Germline CDR1 reads SGHDT; CDR2 reads YYEEEE. The CDR3 spans 11 residues. For the CDR3, the DNA is TGTGCCAGCAGCATACAGGGCAAACTGTTTTTT. This sequence encodes CASSIQGKLFF.

The chain joins TRBV19 to TRBJ2-1, with D perhaps TRBD2 (5 bases). Looked up from germline, CDR1 is LNHDA and CDR2 is SQIVND (reference sequence). Trimming cost V 1 base and J 1 base, with 8 bases left between them. The CDR3 length is 15 residues. CDR3 in DNA: TGTGCCAGTAGTATAGGTTCGGGGTCCTACAATGAGCAGTTCTTC. It encodes CASSIGSGSYNEQFF.

This clone was seen a handful of times. This chain joins TRBV4-2 and TRBJ2-7; possibly TRBD1 for D (5 bases). V was trimmed by 5 bases and J by 4 bases, leaving 21 bases between them. Germline V gene data show CDR1 as LGHNA and CDR2 as YNFKEQ. This CDR3 contains 16 residues. CDR3: CASSRSGPLLNYEQYF. CDR3 DNA sequence: TGTGCCAGCAGCAGGTCAGGGCCCCTTCTAAATTACGAGCAGTACTTC.

The count of this clone is one. The J gene is TRBJ2-1, the V gene TRBV7-9; 10 bases map to TRBD1. In germline, CDR1 is SEHNR, CDR2 FQNEAQ (reference sequence). The CDR3 spans 16 residues. V lost 4 bases to trimming and J lost 6 bases; unmatched junction nucleotides: 9. CDR3 in DNA: TGTGCCAGCAGCTCCCACCCCGGACAGGGGGTCAATGAGCAGTTCTTC. Translation gives CASSSHPGQGVNEQFF. Using reference TRBV7-9 and TRBJ2-1 for the parts outside the CDR3, the full variable domain is DTGVSQNPRHKITKRGQNVTFRCDPISEHNRLYWYRQTLGQGPEFLTYFQNEAQLEKSRLLSDRFSAERPKGSFSTLEIQRTEQGDSAMYLCASSSHPGQGVNEQFFGPGTRLTVL.

The gene calls are TRBV19 and TRBJ1-6; D is uncertain. Trimming left V 5 bases short and J 0 bases short, with 17 bases between. In germline, CDR1 is LNHDA, CDR2 SQIVND (reference sequence). The CDR3 is 18 amino acids. The DNA of the CDR3 is TGTGCCAGTAGTTCCCCAGTGGGCCGTAGCTCCTATAATTCACCCCTCCACTTT. This sequence encodes CASSSPVGRSSYNSPLHF.

The chain recombines TRBV11-2 with TRBJ2-7; 8 positions match TRBD1. J was trimmed by 2 bases and V by 4 bases; bases with no gene match: 4. The V gene's germline CDR1 is SGHAT and CDR2 FQNNGV. The CDR3 covers 14 residues. CDR3 sequence: CASSSRQGTYEQYF. In DNA, the CDR3 is TGTGCCAGCAGCTCGCGACAGGGGACCTACGAGCAGTACTTC.

The chain employs TRBV29-1 and TRBJ2-1, with 9 bases fitting TRBD2. The V gene end was trimmed by 7 bases and the J gene end by 4 bases; junction bases not matched to a gene: 8. CDR3 length equals 14 residues. From germline, CDR1 is SQVTM and CDR2 ANQGSEA. The CDR3, as DNA: TGCAGCGACTATATAGCGGGGGAATACAATGAGCAGTTCTTC. Protein sequence: CSDYIAGEYNEQFF.

The J gene is TRBJ1-1, the V gene TRBV4-3; 8 nucleotides align to TRBD1. J lost 0 bases, V lost 0 bases, and 3 bases had no gene match. The CDR3 covers 16 residues. Germline-derived CDR1 and CDR2 are LGHNA and YSLEER. The CDR3 sequence: CASSQEDRGVNTEAFF. The DNA of the CDR3 is TGCGCCAGCAGCCAAGAAGACAGGGGAGTGAACACTGAAGCTTTCTTT.